This T cell receptor beta chain was sequenced in a study of memory CD4+ T cells and cytomegalovirus serostatus. The germline V gene has CDR1 SGHAT and CDR2 FQDESV (reference sequence). CDR3 length: 13 residues. Trimming took off 3 bases at V and 0 bases at J, with 5 bases between the two ends. The table came from immunoSEQ multiplex PCR; TCRdb's copy has only in-frame clones and leaves some out. The repertoire holds about 100,000 clones, roughly 80% seen once, with 3.5% to 4% in the top ten. Single viable CD3+CD4+CD8-CD45RO+ cells were sorted as the memory CD4+ T cells. The source is an adult in good health and CMV-seropositive. The sample consisted of memory CD4+ T cells from blood. The J gene is TRBJ2-5, the V gene TRBV11-1; D might be TRBD2 (5 bases). The CDR3 spells CASSFGNQETQYF. In DNA, the CDR3 is TGTGCCAGCAGCTTCGGGAACCAAGAGACCCAGTACTTC.